This TCR beta chain was recorded in a study of cytomegalovirus exposure and HLA in healthy donors. The overall study: Of all 400 or so donors who were genotyped, 75% to 90% belonged to the Caucasian-associated ancestry cluster. Findings and caveats of the study: Follow-up analysis seemed to connect common viral pathogens with several of the most significant clusters identified.

PCR involved 60 Vbeta and 13 Jbeta primers. Clones were read by immunoSEQ multiplex PCR, and TCRdb kept only the in-frame ones, dropping some. Here the sample spans some 87,000 clones, more than 60% being singletons. The germline V gene encodes CDR1 SQVTM and CDR2 ANQGSEA. The CDR3 length is 14 residues. V was pared by 4 bases and J by 1 base, with 5 bases of the junction left unmatched. These donors counted as nominally healthy when sampled, but unrecorded immune exposures were likely. Details on this clone: Its antigen remains unknown.

The specimen sequenced was PBMCs. The J gene is TRBJ2-3, the V gene TRBV29-1; 7 bases are shared with TRBD2. The sequence was obtained from a man younger than 45 in good health and CMV-seronegative. CDR3 sequence (DNA): TGCAGCGTTGCGGCTAGCGGACGCACAGATACGCAGTATTTT. Its protein product is CSVAASGRTDTQYF.